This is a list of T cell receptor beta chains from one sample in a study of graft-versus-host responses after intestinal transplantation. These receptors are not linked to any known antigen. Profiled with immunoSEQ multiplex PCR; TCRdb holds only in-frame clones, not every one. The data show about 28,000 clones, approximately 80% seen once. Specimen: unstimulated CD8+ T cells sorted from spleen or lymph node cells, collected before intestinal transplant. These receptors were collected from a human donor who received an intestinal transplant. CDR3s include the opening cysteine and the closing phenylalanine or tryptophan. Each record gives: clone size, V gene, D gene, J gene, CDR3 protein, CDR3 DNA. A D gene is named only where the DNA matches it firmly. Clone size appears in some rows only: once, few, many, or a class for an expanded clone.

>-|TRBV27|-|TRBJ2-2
CATHGPTGELFF
TGTGCCACCCACGGTCCGACCGGGGAGCTGTTTTTT
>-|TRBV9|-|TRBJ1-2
CASSVARDYGYTF
TGTGCCAGCAGCGTAGCTCGCGACTATGGCTACACCTTC
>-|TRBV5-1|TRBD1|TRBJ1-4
CASSSGQGKEKLFF
TGCGCCAGCAGCTCGGGACAGGGAAAAGAAAAACTGTTTTTT
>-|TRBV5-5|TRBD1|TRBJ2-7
CATTGYEQYF
TGTGCCACGACAGGGTACGAGCAGTACTTC
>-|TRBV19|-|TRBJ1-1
CASRPGPNTEAFF
TGTGCCAGTAGGCCAGGGCCGAACACTGAAGCTTTCTTT
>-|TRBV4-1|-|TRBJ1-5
CASSQVGEGNQPQHF
TGCGCCAGCAGCCAAGTGGGGGAGGGCAATCAGCCCCAGCATTTT
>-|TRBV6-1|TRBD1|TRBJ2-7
CASRSGTGEAYEQYF
TGTGCCAGCAGATCCGGGACAGGGGAGGCATACGAGCAGTACTTC
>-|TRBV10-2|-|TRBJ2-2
CASIGGRAGELFF
TGCGCCAGCATCGGGGGGCGGGCCGGGGAGCTGTTTTTT
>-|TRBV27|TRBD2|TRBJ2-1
CASTERTSGGDEQFF
TGTGCCAGCACCGAGCGGACTAGCGGGGGGGATGAGCAGTTCTTC
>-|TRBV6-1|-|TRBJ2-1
CASSSQIF
TGTGCCAGCAGTTCACAGATCTTC
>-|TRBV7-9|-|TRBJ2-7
CASSFQDSYEQYF
TGTGCCAGCAGCTTTCAGGACTCCTACGAGCAGTACTTC
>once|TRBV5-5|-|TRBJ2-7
CASRKDRISYEQYF
TGTGCCAGCAGGAAGGACAGAATCTCCTACGAGCAGTACTTC
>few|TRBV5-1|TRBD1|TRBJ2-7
CASSPGQGGIEQYF
TGCGCCAGCAGCCCGGGACAGGGTGGAATCGAGCAGTACTTC
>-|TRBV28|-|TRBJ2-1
CASSLSTSRYNEQFF
TGTGCCAGCAGTTTATCCACTAGCAGGTACAATGAGCAGTTCTTC
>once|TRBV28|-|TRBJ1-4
CASSLSHRGEKLFF
TGTGCCAGCAGTTTATCCCACCGAGGGGAAAAACTGTTTTTT
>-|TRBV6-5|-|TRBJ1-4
CATRLTTNEKLFF
TGTGCCACTAGACTTACAACTAATGAAAAACTGTTTTTT
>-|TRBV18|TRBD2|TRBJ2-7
CASSRTRGYEQYF
TGTGCCAGCTCACGGACTAGGGGCTACGAGCAGTACTTC
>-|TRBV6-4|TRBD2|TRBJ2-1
CASSERAGGLNEQFF
TGTGCCAGCAGTGAGAGAGCGGGGGGGCTAAATGAGCAGTTCTTC
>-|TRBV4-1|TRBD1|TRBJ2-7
CASSPGQGTYEQYF
TGCGCCAGCAGCCCAGGACAGGGGACCTACGAGCAGTACTTC
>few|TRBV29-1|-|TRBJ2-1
CSVEWTYYNEQFF
TGCAGCGTTGAGTGGACTTACTACAATGAGCAGTTCTTC
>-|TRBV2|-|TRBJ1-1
CASSVYAGTMNTEAFF
TGTGCCAGCAGTGTGTACGCCGGGACAATGAACACTGAAGCTTTCTTT
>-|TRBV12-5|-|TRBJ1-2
CASGLGEGKNGYTF
TGTGCTAGTGGTTTGGGAGAGGGAAAGAATGGCTACACCTTC
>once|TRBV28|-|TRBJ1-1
CASSSTTEDRNTEAFF
TGTGCCAGCAGTTCGACGACAGAGGATCGAAACACTGAAGCTTTCTTT
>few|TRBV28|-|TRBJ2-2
CASSIRDSYLPGELFF
TGTGCCAGCAGTATCCGGGACTCTTACCTTCCCGGGGAGCTGTTTTTT
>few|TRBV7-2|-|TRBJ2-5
CASSLVSSSGETQYF
TGTGCCAGCAGCTTAGTGTCCTCTTCGGGGGAGACCCAGTACTTC
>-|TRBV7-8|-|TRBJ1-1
CASSPYTGTEAFF
TGTGCCAGCAGCCCTTACACGGGCACTGAAGCTTTCTTT
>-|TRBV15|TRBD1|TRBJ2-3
CATSRLTGTGSGDTQYF
TGTGCCACCAGCAGACTTACCGGGACAGGGTCTGGCGATACGCAGTATTTT
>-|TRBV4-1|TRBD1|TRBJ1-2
CASSLTGGEDYGYTF
TGCGCCAGCAGCCTAACAGGGGGCGAGGACTATGGCTACACCTTC
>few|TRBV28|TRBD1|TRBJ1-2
CASSFEGALANYGYTF
TGTGCCAGCAGTTTCGAGGGGGCGCTGGCTAACTATGGCTACACCTTC
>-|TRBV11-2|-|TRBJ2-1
CASSFFRDNEQFF
TGTGCCAGCAGCTTTTTCAGGGACAATGAGCAGTTCTTC
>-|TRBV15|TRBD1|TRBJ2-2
CASGTGRTGELFF
TGTGCCTCCGGGACAGGGCGCACCGGGGAGCTGTTTTTT
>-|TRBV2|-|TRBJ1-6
CASRAWGGNSPLHF
TGTGCCAGCAGGGCTTGGGGCGGAAATTCACCCCTCCACTTT
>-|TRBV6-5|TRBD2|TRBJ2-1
CASSLSWGGNEQFF
TGTGCCAGCAGCCTTTCTTGGGGGGGCAATGAGCAGTTCTTC
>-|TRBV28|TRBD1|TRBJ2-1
CASSLGGQENEQFF
TGTGCCAGCAGTTTAGGGGGACAGGAGAATGAGCAGTTCTTC
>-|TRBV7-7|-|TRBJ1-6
CASSLSQFNSPLHF
TGTGCCAGCAGCTTAAGTCAGTTCAATTCACCCCTCCACTTT
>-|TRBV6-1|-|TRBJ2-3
CASSGDTTTQYF
TGTGCCAGCAGTGGAGACACCACCACGCAGTATTTT
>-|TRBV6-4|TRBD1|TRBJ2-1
CASSSGDRDNNEQFF
TGTGCCAGCAGCAGTGGGGACAGGGACAACAATGAGCAGTTCTTC
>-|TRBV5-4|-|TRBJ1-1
CASSSLYRESKDEAFF
TGTGCCAGCAGCTCGTTGTACAGGGAGAGCAAAGATGAAGCTTTCTTT
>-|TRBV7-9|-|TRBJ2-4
CASSSSQGEGAKNIQYF
TGTGCCAGCAGCTCCTCACAGGGGGAGGGAGCCAAAAACATTCAGTACTTC
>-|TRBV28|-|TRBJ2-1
CASSSEGTGSYNEQFF
TGTGCCAGCAGTTCCGAGGGTACTGGCTCCTACAATGAGCAGTTCTTC
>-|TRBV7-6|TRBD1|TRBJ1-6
CASSYGQDNSPLHF
TGTGCCAGCAGCTACGGACAGGACAATTCACCCCTCCACTTT
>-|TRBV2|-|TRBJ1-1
CASSDFPAEAFF
TGTGCCAGCAGTGACTTCCCAGCTGAAGCTTTCTTT
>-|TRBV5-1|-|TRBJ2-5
CASSSSGSEETQYF
TGCGCCAGCAGCTCATCGGGTTCAGAAGAGACCCAGTACTTC
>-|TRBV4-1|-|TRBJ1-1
CASSQGANEAFF
TGCGCCAGCAGCCAAGGGGCTAATGAAGCTTTCTTT
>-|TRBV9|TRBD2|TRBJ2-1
CASSVAGEGYNEQFF
TGTGCCAGCAGCGTCGCGGGAGAAGGCTACAATGAGCAGTTCTTC
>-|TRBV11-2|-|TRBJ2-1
CASSSSRRGYNEQFF
TGTGCCAGCAGCTCTTCCAGACGGGGTTACAATGAGCAGTTCTTC
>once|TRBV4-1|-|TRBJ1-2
CASSQLDKNYGYTF
TGCGCCAGCAGCCAACTGGACAAGAACTATGGCTACACCTTC
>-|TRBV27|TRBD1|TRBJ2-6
CASSRGGGGANVLTF
TGTGCCAGCAGTAGAGGGGGCGGTGGGGCCAACGTCCTGACTTTC
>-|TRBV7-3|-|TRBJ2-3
CASSLGLSSTDTQYF
TGTGCCAGCAGTCTGGGACTTTCTAGCACAGATACGCAGTATTTT
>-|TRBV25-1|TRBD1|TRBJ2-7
CASSEWGTGTSYEQYF
TGTGCCAGCAGTGAATGGGGGACAGGGACCTCCTACGAGCAGTACTTC
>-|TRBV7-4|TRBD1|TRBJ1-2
CASSPRTGWYYGYTF
TGTGCCAGCAGCCCACGGACAGGGTGGTACTATGGCTACACCTTC
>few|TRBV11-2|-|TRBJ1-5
CASSPDSDLNQPQHF
TGTGCCAGCAGCCCCGACAGTGATCTCAATCAGCCCCAGCATTTT
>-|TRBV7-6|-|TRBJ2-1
CASSFGRGVEQFF
TGTGCCAGCAGCTTCGGGCGCGGGGTTGAGCAGTTCTTC